This entry lists 16 T cell receptor beta chains sequenced from one sample in a study of shared clonotypes between healthy human individuals. Sequencing was performed with immunoSEQ multiplex PCR; in TCRdb, only in-frame clones are kept and a portion is missing. The sample comprises 1.5 million to 2.5 million clones, approximately 94% of which are singletons, and approximately 1.2% rests with the top ten. CD8 cells regarded as naive lacked CD45RO, were positively chosen for CCR7, and omitted terminally differentiated effector memory CD45RA+ cells. Input material: naive CD8+ T cells sorted from blood. These receptors were obtained from a man between 18 and 29 years old in good health.

The chain links TRBV27 to TRBJ2-2; D unresolved. V lost 5 bases to trimming and J lost 8 bases, with 6 bases between them. The CDR3 totals 11 residues. CDR1 MNHEY and CDR2 SMNVEV come from the germline V gene (reference sequence). The CDR3 loop reads CASSEAGELFF. The CDR3, as DNA: TGTGCCAGCAGTGAAGCGGGGGAGCTGTTTTTT.

The chain links TRBV4-1 to TRBJ2-3; 8 bases line up with TRBD2. V shed 1 base and J 4 bases; nucleotides not matched to a gene: 13. CDR1 and CDR2 (germline): MGHRA, YSYEKL. The CDR3 consists of 18 residues. The CDR3 nucleotides are TGCGCCAGCAGCCAAGTGGCCACGGGAGGGCCTTATTCAGATACGCAGTATTTT. Protein sequence: CASSQVATGGPYSDTQYF.

J is TRBJ2-7 and V is TRBV27; TRBD2 matches at 10 bases. Germline loops: CDR1 MNHEY, CDR2 SMNVEV (reference sequence). The ends lost 0 bases at V and 2 bases at J; junction bases unmatched: 10. The CDR3 length is 18 residues. CDR3 sequence reads: CASSLSRGGGLAAYEQYF. CDR3 DNA sequence: TGTGCCAGCAGTTTATCGAGGGGGGGAGGACTAGCGGCCTACGAGCAGTACTTC.

This clone was detected once. The chain has TRBV4-3 and TRBJ2-5; 7 bases are a match to TRBD1. In germline, CDR1 is LGHNA, CDR2 YSLEER. Trimming removed 3 bases from V and 3 bases from J; junction bases left unmatched: 7. This CDR3 is 15 amino acids long. CDR3 loop: CASSQTGSLEETQYF. In nucleotides, the CDR3 is TGCGCCAGCAGCCAGACAGGGAGTTTAGAAGAGACCCAGTACTTC.

The chain uses TRBV27 and TRBJ2-7; D gene unclear. Germline V CDR1 and CDR2: MNHEY, SMNVEV (reference sequence). The V gene lost 4 bases and the J gene lost 2 bases, with 15 bases spanning the gap. This CDR3 spans 15 amino acids. The CDR3 here is CASSSPYLDPYEQYF. The CDR3 bases are TGTGCCAGCAGTTCACCCTACTTAGATCCCTACGAGCAGTACTTC.

The J gene is TRBJ2-5, the V gene TRBV4-1; D remains ambiguous. CDR3 length equals 11 residues. Trimming took 1 base from V and 7 from J, leaving 4 bases between them. Germline V CDR1 and CDR2: MGHRA, YSYEKL. CDR3 nucleotides: TGCGCCAGCAGCCAAGGGGGGACCCAGTACTTC. This sequence encodes CASSQGGTQYF.

This clone came up once. The chain has TRBV5-4 and TRBJ2-1; D not certain. The germline gives CDR1 SGHNT, CDR2 YYREEE (reference sequence). CDR3 length: 13 residues. Between the trimmed V and J ends, which lost 3 bases and 8 bases, there was a span of 12 bases. The CDR3, as DNA: TGTGCCAGCAGCTGGGAATACCAGGATGAGCAGTTCTTC. It codes for CASSWEYQDEQFF.

This clone is a singleton in its sample. Other DNA sequences within the sample encode an identical CDR3. The chain joins TRBV28 to TRBJ1-6, with 9 bases matching TRBD1. The CDR3 totals 14 residues. V shed 4 bases, J shed 6 bases, and the junction held 1 base outside the gene matches. From germline, CDR1 is MDHEN and CDR2 SYDVKM. CDR3 nucleotides: TGTGCCAGCAGTTCGACAGGGGGTAATTCACCCCTCCACTTT. It codes for CASSSTGGNSPLHF.

V and J are TRBV4-1 and TRBJ1-2; 10 nucleotides match TRBD1. From germline, CDR1 is MGHRA and CDR2 YSYEKL. The CDR3 loop spans 16 amino acids. V shed 0 bases, J shed 3 bases, and the junction held 4 bases outside the gene matches. CDR3 nucleotides: TGCGCCAGCAGCCAAGAAGGACAGGGGGACTACTATGGCTACACCTTC. It yields the protein CASSQEGQGDYYGYTF.

The chain couples TRBV27 to TRBJ1-1; a weak D match, TRBD1 (5 bases). CDR1 and CDR2 from the germline V gene are MNHEY and SMNVEV (reference sequence). The ends were cut back, 3 bases at V and 6 bases at J, with 14 bases in the middle. The CDR3 covers 14 residues. The CDR3 nucleotides read TGTGCCAGCAGTTTTCTTGAGGGGCATCCTGAAGCTTTCTTT. Translating gives CASSFLEGHPEAFF.

V and J are TRBV27 and TRBJ1-1; D uncertain. The CDR3 totals 13 residues. Germline lookup yields CDR1 MNHEY and CDR2 SMNVEV (reference sequence). Trimming took off 5 bases at V and 3 bases at J, with 10 bases between the two ends. DNA of the CDR3: TGTGCCAGCAGTACCTCGTCCCACACTGAAGCTTTCTTT. Its translation: CASSTSSHTEAFF.

Details on this clone: Other DNA sequences in this specimen translate into the identical CDR3. The CDR3 region is CASSLGGYEQYF. The CDR3 nucleotides read TGTGCCAGCAGTCTGGGGGGCTACGAGCAGTACTTC. The chain combines TRBV6-1 with TRBJ2-7, with D perhaps TRBD2 (6 bases). V was cut by 5 bases and J by 3 bases, with 8 bases left in between. This CDR3 comprises 12 residues. Per the germline V gene, CDR1 is MNHNS and CDR2 is SASEGT.

This chain connects TRBV7-6 to TRBJ2-5; 7 bases fit TRBD1. Per germline, CDR1 SGHVS and CDR2 FNYEAQ. Trimming at V came to 1 base and at J to 5 bases, leaving 4 bases not matched to a gene. The CDR3 covers 14 residues. The CDR3 nucleotides read TGTGCCAGCAGCTTAGACAGGGGCAGGGAGACCCAGTACTTC. Amino acid sequence: CASSLDRGRETQYF.

The chain employs TRBV5-6 and TRBJ2-5; 8 nucleotides match TRBD1. The CDR3 extends over 14 amino acids. V gave up 3 bases and J gave up 2 bases; unmatched junction bases: 3. Germline CDR1 SGHDT, CDR2 YYEEEE. For the CDR3, the DNA is TGTGCCAGCAGCTACGGACAGGGACAAGAGACCCAGTACTTC. This translates into CASSYGQGQETQYF.

The chain has TRBV7-9 and TRBJ2-7; either TRBD1 or TRBD2 may fit D (5 bases each). V gave up 3 bases and J gave up 0 bases, with 18 bases separating them. The CDR3 runs 17 residues. Germline V gives CDR1 SEHNR, CDR2 FQNEAQ (reference sequence). As DNA, the CDR3 is TGTGCCAGCAGCTTCTTTGTAGGGGTGGGACCCTCCTACGAGCAGTACTTC. Residues: CASSFFVGVGPSYEQYF.

The chain joins TRBV5-1 to TRBJ2-5; no definite D call. Deletions cut 3 bases from V and 0 bases from J, with 15 bases between. The CDR3 covers 16 residues. Germline V gives CDR1 SGHRS, CDR2 YFSETQ. The chain's CDR3 is CASSSLGTTYQETQYF. The CDR3 DNA reads TGCGCCAGCAGCTCCTTGGGAACAACGTACCAAGAGACCCAGTACTTC.